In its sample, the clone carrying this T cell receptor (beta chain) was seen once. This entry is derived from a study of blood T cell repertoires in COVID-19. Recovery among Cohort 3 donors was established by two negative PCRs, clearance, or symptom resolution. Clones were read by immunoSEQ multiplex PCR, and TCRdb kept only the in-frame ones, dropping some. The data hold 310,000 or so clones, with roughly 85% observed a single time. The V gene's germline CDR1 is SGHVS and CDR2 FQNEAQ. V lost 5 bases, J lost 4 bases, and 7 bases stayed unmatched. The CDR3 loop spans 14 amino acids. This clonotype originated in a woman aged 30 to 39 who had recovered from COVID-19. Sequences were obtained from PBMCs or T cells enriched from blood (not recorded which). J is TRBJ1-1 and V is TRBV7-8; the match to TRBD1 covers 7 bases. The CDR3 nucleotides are TGTGCCAGCAGCGCAGACAGGGTCGGCACTGAAGCTTTCTTT. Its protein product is CASSADRVGTEAFF.